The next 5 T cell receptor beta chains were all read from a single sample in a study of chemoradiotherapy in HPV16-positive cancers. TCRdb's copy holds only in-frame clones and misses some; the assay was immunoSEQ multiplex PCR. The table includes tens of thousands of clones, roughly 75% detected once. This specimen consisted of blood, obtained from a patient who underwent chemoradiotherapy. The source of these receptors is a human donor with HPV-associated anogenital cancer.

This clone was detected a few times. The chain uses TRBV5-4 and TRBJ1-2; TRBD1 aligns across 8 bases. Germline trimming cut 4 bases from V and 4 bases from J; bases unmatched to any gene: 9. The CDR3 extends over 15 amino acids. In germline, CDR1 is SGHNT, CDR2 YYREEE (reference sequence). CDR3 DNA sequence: TGTGCCAGCAGCGTGGACAGGGAGCGCTTCTATGGCTACACCTTC. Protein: CASSVDRERFYGYTF.

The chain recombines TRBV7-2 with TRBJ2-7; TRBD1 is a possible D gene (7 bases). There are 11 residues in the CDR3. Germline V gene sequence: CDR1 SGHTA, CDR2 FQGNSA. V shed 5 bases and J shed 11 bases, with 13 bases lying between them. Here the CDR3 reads CASSGPGGKYF. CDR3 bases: TGTGCCAGCAGCGGCCCAGGGGGGAAGTACTTC.

CDR3 region: CAVPGHFTGELFF. CDR3 bases: TGTGCCGTCCCGGGACACTTCACCGGGGAGCTGTTTTTT. V is TRBV6-1 and J is TRBJ2-2; D perhaps matches TRBD1 (6 bases). The CDR3 totals 13 residues. V was cut by 11 bases and J by 4 bases, with 14 bases left in between. Germline V gives CDR1 MNHNS, CDR2 SASEGT.

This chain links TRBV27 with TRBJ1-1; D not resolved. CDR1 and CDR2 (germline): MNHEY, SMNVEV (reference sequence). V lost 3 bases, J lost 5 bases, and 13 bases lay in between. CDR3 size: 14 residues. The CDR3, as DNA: TGTGCCAGCAGTTTTTTGGGGATAGGTACTGAAGCTTTCTTT. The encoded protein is CASSFLGIGTEAFF.

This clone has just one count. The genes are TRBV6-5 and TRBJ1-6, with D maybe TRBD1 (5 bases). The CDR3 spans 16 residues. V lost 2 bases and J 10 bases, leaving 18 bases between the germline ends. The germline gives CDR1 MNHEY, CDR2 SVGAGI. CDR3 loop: CASSYQGTEIRSPLHF. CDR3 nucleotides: TGTGCCAGCAGTTACCAGGGCACCGAAATTAGGTCACCCCTCCACTTT.